What follows is one T cell receptor (beta chain) and its context. The record originates from a study of blood T cell repertoires in COVID-19. Study summary: The samples span acute and convalescent COVID-19 from the United States, Italy and Spain. PBMCs, B-cell-depleted T cells, or T cells were the source of the cDNA or gDNA that made up the material.

The CDR3 covers 15 residues. The germline gives CDR1 LGHNT, CDR2 FRNRAP. The V segment lost 2 bases and the J segment 6 bases; nucleotides outside the gene matches: 5. Under the authors' procedure: Amplified reference gene primers provided the basis for estimating nucleated cell counts. Profiling relied on immunoSEQ multiplex PCR, and the TCRdb table lists in-frame clones only, not all of them. From that table come the V and J calls and clone size; the DNA was used to work out D and trimming. The data show about 15,000 clones, 65% to 90% seen once. The gene calls are TRBV12-5 and TRBJ2-1; 9 bases line up with TRBD2. The receptor's source is a woman aged 50 to 60 with active or convalescent COVID-19. The material sequenced was peripheral blood. The DNA of the CDR3 is TGTGCTAGTGGTTTGAGGCTAGCGGGGACCAATGAGCAGTTCTTC. Translation: CASGLRLAGTNEQFF.